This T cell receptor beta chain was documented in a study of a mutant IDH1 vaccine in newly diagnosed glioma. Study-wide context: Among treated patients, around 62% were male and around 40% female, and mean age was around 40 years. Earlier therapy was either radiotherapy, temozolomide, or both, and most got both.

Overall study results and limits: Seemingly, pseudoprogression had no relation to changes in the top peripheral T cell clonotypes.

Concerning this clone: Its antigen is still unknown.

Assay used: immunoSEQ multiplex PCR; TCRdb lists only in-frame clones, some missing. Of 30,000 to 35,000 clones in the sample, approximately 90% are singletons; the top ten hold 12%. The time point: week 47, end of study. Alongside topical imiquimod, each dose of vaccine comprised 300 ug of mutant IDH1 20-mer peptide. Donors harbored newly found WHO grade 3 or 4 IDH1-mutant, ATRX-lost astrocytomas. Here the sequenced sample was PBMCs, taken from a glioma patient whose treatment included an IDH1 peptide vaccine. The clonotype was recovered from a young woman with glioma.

The CDR3 sequence: CATSRDPDRGLVYGYTF. In DNA, the CDR3 is TGTGCCACCAGCAGAGATCCCGACAGGGGGCTGGTCTATGGCTACACCTTC. The chain recombines TRBV15 with TRBJ1-2; 10 positions match TRBD1. The CDR3 length is 17 residues. CDR1 is LNHNV, CDR2 YYDKDF, per germline (reference sequence). Trimming took 0 bases from V and 4 from J; bases not matched to a gene: 8.